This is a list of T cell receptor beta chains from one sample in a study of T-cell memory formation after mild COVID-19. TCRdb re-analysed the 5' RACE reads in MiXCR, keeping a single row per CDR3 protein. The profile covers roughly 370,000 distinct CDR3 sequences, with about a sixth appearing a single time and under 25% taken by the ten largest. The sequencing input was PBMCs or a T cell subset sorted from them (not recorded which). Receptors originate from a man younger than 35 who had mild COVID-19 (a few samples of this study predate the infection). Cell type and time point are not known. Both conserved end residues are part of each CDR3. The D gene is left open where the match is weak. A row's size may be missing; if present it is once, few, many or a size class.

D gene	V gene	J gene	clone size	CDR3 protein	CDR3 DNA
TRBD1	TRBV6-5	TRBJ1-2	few	CASSSTSGTGQGYTF	TGTGCCAGCAGTTCAACGTCGGGGACAGGGCAAGGCTACACCTTC
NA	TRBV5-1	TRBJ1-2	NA	CASSLTPPSGYGYTF	TGCGCCAGCAGCTTGACGCCCCCATCGGGCTATGGCTACACCTTC
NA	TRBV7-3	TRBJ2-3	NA	CASSLSAGGSDTQYF	TGTGCCAGCAGCTTATCGGCGGGCGGCTCAGATACGCAGTATTTT
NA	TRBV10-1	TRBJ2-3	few	CASSESLPGTDTQYF	TGCGCCAGCAGTGAGTCATTGCCGGGCACAGATACGCAGTATTTT
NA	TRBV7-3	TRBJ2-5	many	CASSPNNKETQYF	TGTGCCAGCAGCCCGAACAACAAGGAGACCCAGTACTTC
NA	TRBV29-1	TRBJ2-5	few	CSVEETGTVETQYF	TGCAGCGTTGAAGAAACAGGGACCGTGGAGACCCAGTACTTC
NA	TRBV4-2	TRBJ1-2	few	CASSQRQTINYGYTF	TGTGCCAGCAGCCAGAGACAGACCATTAACTATGGCTACACCTTC
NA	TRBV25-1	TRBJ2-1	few	CASSNVRGGRSYNEQFF	TGTGCCAGCAGTAACGTCAGGGGCGGTAGGTCCTACAATGAGCAGTTCTTC
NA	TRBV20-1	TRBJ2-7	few	CSAPGYPVSEQYF	TGCAGTGCCCCCGGTTACCCGGTTTCCGAGCAGTACTTC
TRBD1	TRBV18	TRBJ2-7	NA	CASSRQGPRVSYEQYF	TGTGCCAGCTCACGACAGGGCCCTCGGGTGTCCTACGAGCAGTACTTC
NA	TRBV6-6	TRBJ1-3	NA	CASSYGESGNTIYF	TGTGCCAGCAGTTACGGGGAGTCCGGAAACACCATATATTTT
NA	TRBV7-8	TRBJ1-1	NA	CASSPITGYTEAFF	TGTGCCAGCAGCCCAATAACAGGGTACACTGAAGCTTTCTTT
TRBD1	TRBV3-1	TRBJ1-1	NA	CASSQGDSSPNTEAFF	TGTGCCAGCAGCCAAGGGGACAGTTCCCCGAACACTGAAGCTTTCTTT
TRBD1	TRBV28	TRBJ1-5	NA	CASRTISQGDNQPQHF	TGTGCCAGCAGGACGATATCACAGGGGGACAATCAGCCCCAGCATTTT
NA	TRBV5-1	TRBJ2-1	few	CASSSFKQGRNEQFF	TGCGCCAGCAGCTCCTTTAAACAGGGCCGAAATGAGCAGTTCTTC